Following are 6 T cell receptor beta chains from one sample sequenced in a study of T cell responses to AZD1222 COVID-19 vaccine. Data came from immunoSEQ multiplex PCR; TCRdb stores just in-frame clones and leaves some out. This sample yields about 150,000 clones, of which around 90% are seen a single time; about 20% belongs to the top ten. The sample was peripheral blood, taken on day 0 of AZD1222 vaccination. The source of these receptors is an adult in good health.

This clone was observed a single time. The chain employs TRBV7-2 and TRBJ1-5; the D is unclear. Germline assignment: CDR1 SGHTA and CDR2 FQGNSA. The CDR3 is made up of 14 amino acids. V lost 3 bases to trimming and J lost 9 bases, with 15 bases between them. In nucleotides, the CDR3 is TGTGCCAGCAGCTTCCGACATGCTTTGCGGCCCCAGCATTTT. This codes for CASSFRHALRPQHF.

The chain carries TRBV27 and TRBJ2-6, with D perhaps assigned TRBD1 or TRBD2 (6 bases each). Trimming pared 0 bases from V and 4 bases from J, leaving 10 bases between. CDR3 length: 16 residues. Germline V CDR1 and CDR2: MNHEY, SMNVEV (reference sequence). CDR3 DNA sequence: TGTGCCAGCAGTTTATCCGTCGGGGGCGGGGCCAACGTCCTGACTTTC. Its protein product is CASSLSVGGGANVLTF.

In its sample, this clone was seen once. The rearrangement links TRBV28 to TRBJ2-5; D might be TRBD1 (6 bases). The CDR3 covers 13 residues. Trimming took off 5 bases at V and 4 bases at J, with 11 bases between the two ends. The V gene's germline CDR1 is MDHEN and CDR2 SYDVKM. CDR3 region: CASSPTGTETQYF. The CDR3 DNA follows: TGTGCCAGCAGTCCCACAGGGACAGAGACCCAGTACTTC. Full variable domain (remainder filled in from reference TRBV28 and TRBJ2-5): DVKVTQSSRYLVKRTGEKVFLECVQDMDHENMFWYRQDPGLGLRLIYFSYDVKMKEKGDIPEGYSVSREKKERFSLILESASTNQTSMYLCASSPTGTETQYFGPGTRLLVL.

The rearrangement joins TRBV5-1 to TRBJ1-3; D not certain. The CDR3 spans 15 residues. Germline V lookup: CDR1 SGHRS, CDR2 YFSETQ. Trimming removed 4 bases from V and 4 bases from J, with 15 bases in between. In DNA form, the CDR3 reads TGCGCCAGCAGCCCCCGGGAGAGCGTAGGAAACACCATATATTTT. Translating gives CASSPRESVGNTIYF.

The chain joins TRBV12-3 or TRBV12-4 to TRBJ1-1; no clear D. Trimming took off 7 bases at V and 8 bases at J, with 11 bases between the two ends. The CDR3 consists of 11 residues. Here the CDR3 DNA reads TGTGCCAGCAATCGACGGTCAGAAGCTTTCTTT. Its translation is CASNRRSEAFF.

V is TRBV5-1 and J is TRBJ1-2; no definite D call. There are 13 residues in the CDR3. Trimming pared 1 base from V and 6 bases from J, leaving 10 bases between. In germline, CDR1 is SGHRS, CDR2 YFSETQ. Here the CDR3 reads CASSLIPEDGYTF. The CDR3 DNA reads as TGCGCCAGCAGCTTGATCCCTGAGGATGGCTACACCTTC.